This T cell receptor beta chain came from a study of blood T cell repertoires in COVID-19. Assay: immunoSEQ multiplex PCR; the TCRdb copy retains only in-frame clones and omits some. Here the sample spans 70,000 or so clones, around 84% being singletons. CDR3 size: 13 residues. CDR1 and CDR2 from the germline V gene are SGHNT and YYREEE (reference sequence). V lost 3 bases to trimming and J lost 8 bases, with 14 bases between them. This chain links TRBV5-4 with TRBJ1-2; D gene unclear. The receptor's source is a woman aged 80 or older with acute or convalescent COVID-19. Sequenced sample: peripheral blood. CDR3 loop: CASSSLTTKGYTF. DNA of the CDR3: TGTGCCAGCAGCTCACTGACAACGAAGGGCTACACCTTC.